This TCR beta chain was sequenced in a study of human T cells and chemical hapten exposure. V lost 8 bases and J 6 bases, leaving 20 bases between the germline ends. This CDR3 spans 15 amino acids. CDR1 is MNHEY and CDR2 is SMNVEV in the germline V gene (reference sequence). Details on this clonotype: What it binds is not known.

Time point defined: patch test 3, about 24 weeks after DPC sensitization. As for treatment: therapeutic diphenylcyclopropenone sensitization with weekly scalp DPC. Study-level results: High-frequency TCRs, those above 1 in 1000, stayed the same after DPC sensitization.

TCRdb analysed the RACE reads with MiXCR anew, one entry per CDR3 protein. The sample contains about 84,000 distinct CDR3 sequences, 10% to 13% of which appear only once. The sequencing used whole blood, collected in connection with sensitization to the hapten diphenylcyclopropenone (DPC). The clonotype comes from a woman in her fifties or sixties with alopecia areata. Some clones in this sample may be carry-over from other donors' samples. The V gene is TRBV27, the J gene TRBJ2-1; TRBD2 might be the D (5 bases). This CDR3 is CASGKLAAISNEQFF. CDR3 DNA: TGTGCCAGCGGGAAGCTAGCCGCCATCAGCAATGAGCAGTTCTTC.